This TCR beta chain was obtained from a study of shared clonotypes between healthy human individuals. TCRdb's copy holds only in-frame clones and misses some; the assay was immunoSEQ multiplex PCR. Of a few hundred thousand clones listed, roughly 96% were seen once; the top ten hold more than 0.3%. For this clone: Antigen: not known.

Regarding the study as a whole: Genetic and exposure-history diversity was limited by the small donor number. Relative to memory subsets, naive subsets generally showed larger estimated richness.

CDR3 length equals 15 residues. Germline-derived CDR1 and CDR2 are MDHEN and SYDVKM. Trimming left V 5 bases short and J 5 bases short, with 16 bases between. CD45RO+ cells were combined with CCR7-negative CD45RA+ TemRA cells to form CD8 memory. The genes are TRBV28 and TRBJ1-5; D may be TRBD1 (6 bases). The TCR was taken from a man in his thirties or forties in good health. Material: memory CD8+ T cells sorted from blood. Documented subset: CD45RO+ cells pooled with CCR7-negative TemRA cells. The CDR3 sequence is CASSPRTVTYQPQHF. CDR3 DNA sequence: TGTGCCAGCAGTCCCCGGACAGTAACTTATCAGCCCCAGCATTTT.